The next 31 T cell receptor beta chains were all read from a single sample in a study of blood T cells in healthy people across ages (dated by TCRdb to about 2015). The library was obtained by 5' RACE. The data were produced on an Illumina HiSeq 2500. A second about 7 to 12 cycle PCR used a sample-barcoded 5' primer and a J-beta primer mix. Starting from the raw public reads, TCRdb applied fastp trimming at Q25, assembled clones with MiXCR and retained in-frame beta chains. When rows share a CDR3 protein, they turn into one entry using the most common DNA and genes. The sample table holds 650,000 to 800,000 distinct CDR3 sequences, of which around 52% were seen once. Less than 15% of the sample is held by the ten biggest clonotypes. Sequencing was done on a sample of blood. These receptors were taken from a woman older than 75 in good health.

V gene TRBV15 combines with J gene TRBJ2-7; D call uncertain. The CDR3 totals 15 residues. V was shortened by 0 bases and J by 3 bases, with 12 bases between the two germline ends. Germline V gene lookup returns CDR1 LNHNV and CDR2 YYDKDF (reference sequence). The CDR3 sequence: CATSRDPGPDYEQYF. The CDR3 DNA follows: TGTGCCACCAGCAGAGATCCCGGCCCCGACTACGAGCAGTACTTC. Full variable domain (remainder filled in from reference TRBV15 and TRBJ2-7): DAMVIQNPRYQVTQFGKPVTLSCSQTLNHNVMYWYQQKSSQAPKLLFHYYDKDFNNEADTPDNFQSRRPNTSFCFLDIRSPGLGDTAMYLCATSRDPGPDYEQYFGPGTRLTVT.

This clonotype was seen ten or more times. V gene TRBV27 combines with J gene TRBJ2-1; no reliable D call. V shed 8 bases and J shed 3 bases, with 8 bases lying between them. This CDR3 is 12 amino acids long. Germline CDR1 is MNHEY and CDR2 is SMNVEV (reference sequence). The chain's CDR3 is CASGNGYNEQFF. CDR3 nucleotide sequence: TGTGCCAGCGGAAATGGCTACAATGAGCAGTTCTTC.

This clonotype was detected ten times or more. The J gene is TRBJ1-4, the V gene TRBV15, with D perhaps TRBD1 (6 bases). CDR3 length: 13 amino acids. Germline-derived CDR1 and CDR2 are LNHNV and YYDKDF (reference sequence). The germline V and J ends were trimmed by 0 bases and 14 bases, with 13 bases remaining between them. The DNA for the CDR3 is TGTGCCACCAGCAGAGAATACGGGCAGGGGCTGTTTTTT. Its translation: CATSREYGQGLFF.

V gene TRBV7-8 combines with J gene TRBJ2-1; D is ambiguous. This CDR3 contains 16 residues. V shed 5 bases and J shed 15 bases, with 29 bases lying between them. CDR1 SGHVS and CDR2 FQNEAQ come from the germline V gene. CDR3 protein: CASSPSVGPSWSVAFF. CDR3 coding DNA: TGTGCCAGCAGCCCATCCGTCGGGCCTAGTTGGTCCGTTGCGTTCTTC.

This clonotype was seen repeatedly, ten times or more. The V call is TRBV20-1, the J call TRBJ2-3, with TRBD2 matching over 12 bases. Germline CDR1 is DFQATT and CDR2 is SNEGSKA (reference sequence). After removal of 6 bases from V and 4 bases from J, the junction contained 5 bases not matched to a gene. This CDR3 has 14 amino acids. CDR3 amino acids: CSALTSGGSDTQYF. In nucleotides, the CDR3 is TGCAGTGCCCTTACTAGCGGGGGGTCAGATACGCAGTATTTT.

The V gene is TRBV5-1, the J gene TRBJ2-1; 8 bases line up with TRBD1. The CDR3 contains 15 residues. The V segment lost 4 bases and the J segment 5 bases; nucleotides outside the gene matches: 8. The V gene's germline CDR1 is SGHRS and CDR2 YFSETQ. In nucleotides, the CDR3 is TGCGCCAGCAGCCCTCGACAGGGGCTAAACAATGAGCAGTTCTTC. Translated, it gives CASSPRQGLNNEQFF.

The chain is built from TRBV4-1 and TRBJ2-7, with unresolved D. Germline V CDR1 and CDR2: MGHRA, YSYEKL. V gave up 2 bases and J gave up 3 bases, with 8 bases separating them. This CDR3 has 13 amino acids. CDR3 sequence (DNA): TGCGCCAGCAGCCAAAGCCCCCACTACGAGCAGTACTTC. This translates into CASSQSPHYEQYF.

This clonotype was counted a few times. The chain couples TRBV20-1 to TRBJ2-5; TRBD1 might be the D (5 bases). V was cut by 6 bases and J by 4 bases, with 12 bases left in between. The V gene's germline CDR1 is DFQATT and CDR2 SNEGSKA (reference sequence). The CDR3 is 12 amino acids. As DNA, the CDR3 is TGCAGTGCCACCCCGACAGCAGAGACCCAGTACTTC. This sequence encodes CSATPTAETQYF.

The chain joins TRBV3-1 to TRBJ2-1; no clear D. The CDR3 totals 15 residues. Germline-derived CDR1 and CDR2 are LGHDT and YNNKEL (reference sequence). Trimming shortened V by 2 bases and J by 1 base, and 9 bases separated the two germline ends. The CDR3 DNA reads TGTGCCAGCAGCCAATCGGCTGGGTCCTACAATGAGCAGTTCTTC. This translates into CASSQSAGSYNEQFF.

This clonotype was picked up many times. The chain couples TRBV12-3 or TRBV12-4 to TRBJ2-3, with D hard to call. V lost 6 bases, J lost 3 bases, and 4 bases lay in between. There are 11 residues in the CDR3. DNA for the CDR3: TGTGCCAGCAGACGAACAGATACGCAGTATTTT. Amino acids: CASRRTDTQYF.

This clonotype was counted a few times. The rearrangement links TRBV3-1 to TRBJ2-5; D unresolved. The CDR3 has 16 residues. The V and J ends lost 0 bases and 9 bases respectively, with 20 bases between them. Germline V CDR1 and CDR2: LGHDT, YNNKEL (reference sequence). The CDR3 DNA reads as TGTGCCAGCAGCCAAGATTCCTCCCCAAGTACAAGGGCCCAGTACTTC. Protein product: CASSQDSSPSTRAQYF.

The chain has TRBV19 and TRBJ2-7; D remains unclear. The germline CDR1 and CDR2 sequences are LNHDA and SQIVND (reference sequence). The CDR3 length is 15 residues. V lost 2 bases and J 1 base, leaving 12 bases between the germline ends. CDR3 nucleotide sequence: TGTGCCAGTAGTATACGCCAGGCTGCGTCCTACGAGCAGTACTTC. This sequence encodes CASSIRQAASYEQYF.

CDR3 nucleotide sequence: TGTGCCAGCAGCTGGGGACAGGGTTGGAATGAGCAGTTCTTC. Its protein product is CASSWGQGWNEQFF. The chain couples TRBV5-6 to TRBJ2-1, with 9 bases matching TRBD1. With V trimmed by 3 bases and J by 7 bases, 5 bases remained unmatched. Per germline, CDR1 SGHDT and CDR2 YYEEEE. CDR3 length: 14 amino acids.

This chain connects TRBV20-1 to TRBJ1-2; D is perhaps TRBD1 (6 bases). Trimming left V 6 bases short and J 2 bases short, with 16 bases between. Germline-derived CDR1 and CDR2 are DFQATT and SNEGSKA (reference sequence). The CDR3 loop spans 14 amino acids. The CDR3 loop reads CSAKGGQNNYGYTF. The CDR3 region has the DNA TGCAGTGCCAAAGGAGGACAGAACAACTATGGCTACACCTTC.

This clonotype showed up many times. The chain recombines TRBV12-3 or TRBV12-4 with TRBJ2-3; D remains unclear. The CDR3 runs 12 residues. The V gene lost 5 bases and the J gene lost 8 bases, with 11 bases spanning the gap. The CDR3 DNA reads TGTGCCAGCAGTATCCAGGCGCCTACGCAGTATTTT. As protein: CASSIQAPTQYF.

The genes are TRBV4-2 and TRBJ2-5; D is tentatively TRBD1 or TRBD2 (5 bases each). The J call may be in error: the DNA end matches TRBJ2-7 better. This CDR3 has 14 residues. Germline loops: CDR1 LGHNA, CDR2 YNFKEQ. CDR3 sequence (DNA): TGTGCCAGCAGCCAAGATCCTGGGGGCTACGAGCAGTACTTC. Its protein product is CASSQDPGGYEQYF.

This clonotype was recorded many times. J is TRBJ2-1 and V is TRBV20-1; TRBD2 matches at 12 bases. With 5 bases clipped from V and 10 bases from J, the junction kept 12 bases outside the gene matches. Germline loops: CDR1 DFQATT, CDR2 SNEGSKA (reference sequence). CDR3 size: 15 residues. Here the CDR3 DNA reads TGCAGTGCTGCCCCTCCTAGCGGGAGGGCTAAAGAGCAGTTCTTC. Translated: CSAAPPSGRAKEQFF.

In this sample, this clonotype turned up a few times. The CDR3 DNA sequence: TGCAGTGCTAGTTCCGACTTACTAGCGGGGCGTCGCACAGATACGCAGTATTTT. Amino acid sequence: CSASSDLLAGRRTDTQYF. The chain employs TRBV20-1 and TRBJ2-3; 10 bases align to TRBD2. This CDR3 comprises 18 residues. Germline CDR1 is DFQATT and CDR2 is SNEGSKA (reference sequence). V was pared by 3 bases and J by 1 base, with 13 bases of the junction left unmatched.

To note about this clonotype: This may be a read error, as it is one base from a much larger clone. The V call is TRBV10-3, the J call TRBJ2-7, with a possible D match to TRBD1 (5 bases). The germline V gene encodes CDR1 ENHRY and CDR2 SYGVKD. This CDR3 contains 15 residues. Trimming took off 6 bases at V and 7 bases at J, with 22 bases between the two ends. The DNA for the CDR3 is TGTGCCATCAGGGCCCCCCAGGGCTCCTACAATGAGCAGTACTTC. Its protein is CAIRAPQGSYNEQYF.

This clonotype turned up a few times. This chain links TRBV20-1 with TRBJ2-1; the match to TRBD2 covers 13 bases. CDR3 length equals 18 residues. J gave up 2 bases and V 2 bases, and 9 bases lay outside the gene matches. Germline V gene data show CDR1 as DFQATT and CDR2 as SNEGSKA (reference sequence). CDR3 in amino acids: CSARFPRTSGGAYNEQFF. The CDR3 coding sequence is TGCAGTGCTAGATTCCCGAGGACTAGCGGGGGAGCCTACAATGAGCAGTTCTTC.

As concerns this clonotype: A read error may account for a junction end that differs from germline. The gene calls are TRBV7-8 and TRBJ2-3, with 8 positions matching TRBD2. The CDR3 loop spans 14 amino acids. The germline CDR1 and CDR2 sequences are SGHVS and FQNEAQ. The CDR3 DNA reads TGTGCCAGCGATCGCGGGGGGTACACAGATATGCAGTATTTT. This encodes CASDRGGYTDMQYF.

At least ten counts were recorded for this clonotype. The chain carries TRBV28 and TRBJ2-7, with TRBD2 identical over 9 bases. Trimming cost V 0 bases and J 2 bases; bases outside gene matches: 2. The CDR3 length is 15 residues. Germline-derived CDR1 and CDR2 are MDHEN and SYDVKM. CDR3 bases: TGTGCCAGCAGTTTATGGGCTAGCGGGGCCTACGAGCAGTACTTC. Translated, it gives CASSLWASGAYEQYF.

Ten or more counts support this clonotype. The V call is TRBV11-2, the J call TRBJ2-2; TRBD2 might be the D (6 bases). Germline CDR1 is SGHAT and CDR2 is FQNNGV. Trimming pared 5 bases from V and 5 bases from J, leaving 12 bases between. The CDR3 is 14 residues long. The CDR3 here is CASSPQTRTGELFF. The CDR3 DNA is TGTGCCAGCAGCCCACAGACTAGGACCGGGGAGCTGTTTTTT.

About this clonotype: One base away lies a much larger clone, so this may be a sequencing read error. The V and J genes are TRBV10-3 and TRBJ2-7; tentative D call: TRBD1 (5 bases). Germline V gives CDR1 ENHRY, CDR2 SYGVKD. This CDR3 spans 12 amino acids. V dropped 5 bases and J dropped 1 base, with 6 bases sitting between them. CDR3 DNA sequence: TGTGCCATCAGTAACAGGTCCTACGAGCAGTACTTC. Protein sequence: CAISNRSYEQYF.

The chain uses TRBV20-1 and TRBJ2-5, with D tentatively TRBD2 (6 bases). V dropped 6 bases and J dropped 4 bases, with 12 bases sitting between them. Germline-derived CDR1 and CDR2 are DFQATT and SNEGSKA (reference sequence). The CDR3 runs to 12 residues. The CDR3 here is CSALLAAETQYF. The CDR3 nucleotides are TGCAGTGCCCTACTAGCTGCAGAGACCCAGTACTTC.

This clonotype was recorded many times. V is TRBV7-8 and J is TRBJ2-7; D is uncertain. V was shortened by 4 bases and J by 6 bases, with 16 bases between the two germline ends. CDR1 and CDR2 from the germline V gene are SGHVS and FQNEAQ. The CDR3 extends over 14 amino acids. CDR3 bases: TGTGCCAGCAGCTCGACTTTTGGGCATGTCGAGCAGTACTTC. This sequence encodes CASSSTFGHVEQYF. The complete variable domain, with remaining parts taken from reference TRBV7-8 and TRBJ2-7, reads GAGVSQSPRYKVAKRGQDVALRCDPISGHVSLFWYQQALGQGPEFLTYFQNEAQLDKSGLPSDRFFAERPEGSVSTLKIQRTQQEDSAVYLCASSSTFGHVEQYFGPGTRLTVT.

This clonotype was counted only a few times. This chain links TRBV12-3 or TRBV12-4 with TRBJ1-1; no clear D. V gave up 6 bases and J gave up 4 bases, with 15 bases separating them. This CDR3 region has 14 residues. The CDR3 DNA is TGTGCCAGCAGCTTGCTGGAAATTGTCACTGAAGCTTTCTTT. Translating gives CASSLLEIVTEAFF.

This rearrangement joins TRBV4-2 to TRBJ1-2; possibly TRBD1 for D (5 bases). V shed 0 bases and J shed 5 bases, with 13 bases lying between them. The CDR3 has 15 residues. CDR1 and CDR2 from the germline V gene are LGHNA and YNFKEQ. CDR3 coding DNA: TGTGCCAGCAGCCAAGAACCGGGACGGGAATATGGCTACACCTTC. Translated: CASSQEPGREYGYTF.

The chain recombines TRBV27 with TRBJ2-7, with 9 bases identical to TRBD2. This CDR3 spans 15 amino acids. Looked up from germline, CDR1 is MNHEY and CDR2 is SMNVEV (reference sequence). J lost 5 bases, V lost 3 bases, and 8 bases had no gene match. CDR3: CASSFSGLAGNEQYF. The CDR3 region has the DNA TGTGCCAGCAGTTTTTCAGGGCTAGCGGGAAACGAGCAGTACTTC.

This clonotype was observed at least ten times. The rearrangement links TRBV18 to TRBJ2-1; D tentatively reads TRBD1 or TRBD2 (5 bases each). The V gene's germline CDR1 is KGHSH and CDR2 LQKENI. Trimming left V 6 bases short and J 5 bases short, with 11 bases between. The CDR3 consists of 13 residues. The CDR3, as DNA: TGTGCCAGCTCTCCCGGGGCCGACAATGAGCAGTTCTTC. It codes for CASSPGADNEQFF.

This clonotype has more than one count but fewer than ten. A read error may explain this, as a much larger clone is one base away. The chain couples TRBV25-1 to TRBJ2-5; the D is unclear. Germline V lookup: CDR1 MGHDK, CDR2 SYGVNS. The CDR3 has 14 amino acids. Trimming cost V 2 bases and J 5 bases, with 12 bases left between them. The CDR3 is CASSERSRYETQYF. The CDR3 DNA sequence: TGTGCCAGCAGTGAACGGTCTCGGTACGAGACCCAGTACTTC.